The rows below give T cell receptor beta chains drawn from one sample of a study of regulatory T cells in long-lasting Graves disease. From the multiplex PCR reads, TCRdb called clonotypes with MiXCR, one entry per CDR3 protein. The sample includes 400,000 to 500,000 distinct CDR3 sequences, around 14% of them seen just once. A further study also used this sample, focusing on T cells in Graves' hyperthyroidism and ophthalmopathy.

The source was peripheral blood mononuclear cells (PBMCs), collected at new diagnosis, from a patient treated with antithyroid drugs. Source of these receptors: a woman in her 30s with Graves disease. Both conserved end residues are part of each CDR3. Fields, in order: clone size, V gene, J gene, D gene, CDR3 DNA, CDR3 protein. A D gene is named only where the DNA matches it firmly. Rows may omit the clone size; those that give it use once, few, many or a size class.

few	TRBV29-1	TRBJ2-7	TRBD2	TGCAGCGTTGTTGGTAGCGGGAAAGGGAACGAGCAGTACTTC	CSVVGSGKGNEQYF
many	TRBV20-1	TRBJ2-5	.	TGCAGTGCTAGAGGGTTCGGAGGACGGGGCGAGACCCAGTACTTC	CSARGFGGRGETQYF
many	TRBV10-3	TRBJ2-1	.	TGTGCCATCAGTGAGTCTACGGAGGGAGCAACGGATGAGCAGTTCTTC	CAISESTEGATDEQFF
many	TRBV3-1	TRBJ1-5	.	TGTGCCAGCAGCCACGTGGGACAGCCCCAGCATTTT	CASSHVGQPQHF
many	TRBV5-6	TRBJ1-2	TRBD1	TGTGCCAGCAGCCCCGGGACAGGTGGCGGCTACACCTTC	CASSPGTGGGYTF
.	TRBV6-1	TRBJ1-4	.	TGTGCCAGCAGGAAGGACAGCATGAATGAAAAACTGTTTTTT	CASRKDSMNEKLFF
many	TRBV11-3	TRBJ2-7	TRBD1	TGTGCCAGCAGCCTCCGGGACAGGGCCAACTACGAGCAGTACTTC	CASSLRDRANYEQYF
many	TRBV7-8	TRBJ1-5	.	TGTGCCAGCAGCTCACCCCGGACTGCGCAATCACAGCCCCAGCATTTT	CASSSPRTAQSQPQHF
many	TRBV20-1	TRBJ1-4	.	TGCAGTGCTACTAGACAGTCTGATGAAAAACTGTTTTTT	CSATRQSDEKLFF
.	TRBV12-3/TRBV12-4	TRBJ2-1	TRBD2	TGTGCCAGCAGTTTGGGACTAGGCGGTAACAATGAGCAGTTCTTC	CASSLGLGGNNEQFF
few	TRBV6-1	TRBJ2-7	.	TGTGCCAGCTGCCTGACTAGTTTCAACTACGAGCAGTACTTC	CASCLTSFNYEQYF
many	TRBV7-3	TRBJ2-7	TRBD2	TGTGCCAGCAGCCTAACCGGGGGGGGGTTCAACGAGCAGTACTTC	CASSLTGGGFNEQYF
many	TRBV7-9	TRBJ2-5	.	TGTGCCAGCAGCTTAGGTGCTAGCGCCTCCCAAGAGACCCAGTACTTC	CASSLGASASQETQYF
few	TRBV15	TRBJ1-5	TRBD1	TGTGCCACCAGCTTCCGACAGGGGAGCAATCAGCCCCAGCATTTT	CATSFRQGSNQPQHF
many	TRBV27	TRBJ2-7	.	TGTGCCAGCAGTCGCGGAGAGACCTACGAGCAGTACTTC	CASSRGETYEQYF
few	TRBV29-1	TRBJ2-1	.	TGCAGCGTTGAAGTCCTTGAGCAGTTCTTC	CSVEVLEQFF
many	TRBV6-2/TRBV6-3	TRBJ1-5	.	TGTGCCAGCAGTTACGTGGCAGGGGAACGGCCCCAGCATTTT	CASSYVAGERPQHF